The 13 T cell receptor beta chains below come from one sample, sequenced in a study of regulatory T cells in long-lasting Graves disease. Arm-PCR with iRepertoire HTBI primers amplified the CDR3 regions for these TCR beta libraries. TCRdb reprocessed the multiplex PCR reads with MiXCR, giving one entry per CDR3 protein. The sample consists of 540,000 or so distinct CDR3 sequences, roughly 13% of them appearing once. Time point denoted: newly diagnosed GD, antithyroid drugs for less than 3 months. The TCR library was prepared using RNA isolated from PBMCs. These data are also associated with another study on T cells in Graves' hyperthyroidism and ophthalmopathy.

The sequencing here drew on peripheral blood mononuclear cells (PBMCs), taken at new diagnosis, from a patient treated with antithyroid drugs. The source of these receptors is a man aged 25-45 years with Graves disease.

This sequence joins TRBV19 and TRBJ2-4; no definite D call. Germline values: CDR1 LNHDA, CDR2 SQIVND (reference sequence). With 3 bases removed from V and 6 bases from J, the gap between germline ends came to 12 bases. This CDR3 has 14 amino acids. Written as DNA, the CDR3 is TGTGCCAGTAGTATGGATAGGGTTGGAAACATTCAGTACTTC. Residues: CASSMDRVGNIQYF. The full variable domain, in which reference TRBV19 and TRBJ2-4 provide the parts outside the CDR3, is DGGITQSPKYLFRKEGQNVTLSCEQNLNHDAMYWYRQDPGQGLRLIYYSQIVNDFQKGDIAEGYSVSREKKESFPLTVTSAQKNPTAFYLCASSMDRVGNIQYFGAGTRLSVL.

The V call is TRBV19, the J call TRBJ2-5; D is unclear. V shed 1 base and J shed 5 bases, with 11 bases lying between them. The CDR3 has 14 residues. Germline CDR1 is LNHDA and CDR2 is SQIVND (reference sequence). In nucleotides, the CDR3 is TGTGCCAGTAGTATAGCTGGCGCCCGGGAGACCCAGTACTTC. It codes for CASSIAGARETQYF.

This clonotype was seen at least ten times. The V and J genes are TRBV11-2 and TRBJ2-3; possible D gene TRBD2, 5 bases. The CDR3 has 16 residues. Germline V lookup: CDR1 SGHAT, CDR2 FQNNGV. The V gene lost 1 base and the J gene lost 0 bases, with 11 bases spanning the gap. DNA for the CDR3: TGTGCCAGCAGCTTAGGGGAGTATACTAGCACAGATACGCAGTATTTT. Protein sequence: CASSLGEYTSTDTQYF.

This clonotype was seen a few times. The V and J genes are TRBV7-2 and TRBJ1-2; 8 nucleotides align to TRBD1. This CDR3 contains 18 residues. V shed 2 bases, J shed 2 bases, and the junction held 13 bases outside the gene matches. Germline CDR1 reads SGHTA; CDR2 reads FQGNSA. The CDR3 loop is CASSLNVWGGQVNYGYTF. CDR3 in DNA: TGTGCCAGCAGCTTAAACGTATGGGGGGGACAGGTGAACTATGGCTACACCTTC.

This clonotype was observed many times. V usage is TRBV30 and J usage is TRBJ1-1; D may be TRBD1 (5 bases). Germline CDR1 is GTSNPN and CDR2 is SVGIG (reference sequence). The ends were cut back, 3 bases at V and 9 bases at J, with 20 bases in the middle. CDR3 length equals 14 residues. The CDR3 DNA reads TGTGCCTGGAGGGACATTCGGTCCCCCATCCAAGCTTTCTTT. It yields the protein CAWRDIRSPIQAFF.

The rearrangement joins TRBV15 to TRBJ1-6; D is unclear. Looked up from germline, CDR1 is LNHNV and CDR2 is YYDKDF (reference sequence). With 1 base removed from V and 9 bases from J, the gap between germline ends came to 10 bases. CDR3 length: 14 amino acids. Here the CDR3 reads CATSRVKKFSPLHF. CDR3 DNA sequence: TGTGCCACCAGCAGAGTGAAGAAATTTTCACCCCTCCACTTT.

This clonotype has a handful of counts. Here the CDR3 DNA reads TGTGCCAGCAGTTACCGGGCGGTAGCCAAAAACATTCAGTACTTC. Its translation: CASSYRAVAKNIQYF. The rearrangement uses TRBV6-2 or TRBV6-3 and TRBJ2-4; the D is unclear. Germline CDR1 MNHEY, CDR2 SVGEGT. V dropped 2 bases and J dropped 0 bases, with 8 bases sitting between them. CDR3 length: 15 residues.

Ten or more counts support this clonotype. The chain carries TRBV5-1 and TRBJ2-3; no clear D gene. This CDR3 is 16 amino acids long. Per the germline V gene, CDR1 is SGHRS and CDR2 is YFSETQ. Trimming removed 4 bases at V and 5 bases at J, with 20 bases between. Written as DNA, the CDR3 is TGCGCCAGCAGCCTGGGTGGCCGCTCGACTGTAGATACGCAGTATTTT. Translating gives CASSLGGRSTVDTQYF.

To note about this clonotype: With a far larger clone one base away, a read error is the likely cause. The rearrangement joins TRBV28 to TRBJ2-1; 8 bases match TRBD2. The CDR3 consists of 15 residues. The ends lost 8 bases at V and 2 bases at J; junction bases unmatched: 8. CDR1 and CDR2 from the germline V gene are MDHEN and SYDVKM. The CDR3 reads CASGWVAGTYNEQFF. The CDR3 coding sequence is TGTGCCAGCGGTTGGGTAGCGGGAACCTACAATGAGCAGTTCTTC.

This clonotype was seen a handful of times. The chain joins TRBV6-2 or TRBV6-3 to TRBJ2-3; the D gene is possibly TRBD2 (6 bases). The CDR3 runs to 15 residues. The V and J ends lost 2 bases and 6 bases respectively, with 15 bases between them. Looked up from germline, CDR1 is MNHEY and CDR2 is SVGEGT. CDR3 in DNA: TGTGCCAGCAGTTACATGGCGGGAAAGGTGGATACGCAGTATTTT. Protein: CASSYMAGKVDTQYF.

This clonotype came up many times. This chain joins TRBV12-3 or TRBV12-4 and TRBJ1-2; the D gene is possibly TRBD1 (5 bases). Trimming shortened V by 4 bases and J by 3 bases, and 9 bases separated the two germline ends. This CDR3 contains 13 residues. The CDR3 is CASSWGGDYGYTF. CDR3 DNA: TGTGCCAGCAGTTGGGGGGGAGACTATGGCTACACCTTC.

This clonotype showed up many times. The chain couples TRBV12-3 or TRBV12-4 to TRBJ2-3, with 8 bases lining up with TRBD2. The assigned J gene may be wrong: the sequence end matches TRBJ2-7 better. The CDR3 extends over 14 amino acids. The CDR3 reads CASTVAGTSYEQYF. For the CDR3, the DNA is TGTGCCAGCACCGTAGCGGGAACCTCCTACGAGCAGTACTTC.

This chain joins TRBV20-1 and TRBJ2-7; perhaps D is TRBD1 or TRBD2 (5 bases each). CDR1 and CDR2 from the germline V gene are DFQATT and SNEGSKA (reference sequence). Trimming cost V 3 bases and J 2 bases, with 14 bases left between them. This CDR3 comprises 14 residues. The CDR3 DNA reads TGCAGTGCTAGCAACCGGGACCCACCCTACGAGCAGTACTTC. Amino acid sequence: CSASNRDPPYEQYF.